The 8 T cell receptor beta chains below were found in one sample sequenced in a study of response to subunit inactivated influenza vaccine. TCRdb reanalysed the RT-PCR reads using MiXCR and keeps one entry per CDR3 protein. This sample has more than 450,000 distinct CDR3 sequences; about 11% occur once, and the top ten carry 10%. Sequencing was performed on PBMCs from blood, taken on the day of vaccination. All receptors come from a man between 50 and 59 years old who received an inactivated influenza vaccine.

The V and J genes are TRBV7-3 and TRBJ2-1, with D tentatively TRBD2 (6 bases). Between the trimmed V and J ends, which lost 3 bases and 2 bases, there was a span of 11 bases. Germline-derived CDR1 and CDR2 are SGHTA and FQGTGA. This CDR3 region has 15 residues. CDR3 DNA sequence: TGTGCCAGCAGCTTCGAGGCGGGAACCTACAATGAGCAGTTCTTC. Its translation is CASSFEAGTYNEQFF.

This chain joins TRBV20-1 and TRBJ2-5; a weak D match, TRBD2 (5 bases). Trimming took 3 bases from V and 4 from J, leaving 12 bases between them. The CDR3 has 13 residues. Germline V lookup: CDR1 DFQATT, CDR2 SNEGSKA (reference sequence). CDR3 sequence reads: CSARDWEIETQYF. Here the CDR3 DNA reads TGCAGTGCTAGGGACTGGGAAATAGAGACCCAGTACTTC.

V and J are TRBV29-1 and TRBJ2-5, with 8 bases lining up with TRBD2. This CDR3 contains 16 residues. From germline, CDR1 is SQVTM and CDR2 ANQGSEA. The V gene end was trimmed by 7 bases and the J gene end by 2 bases; junction bases not matched to a gene: 15. CDR3 nucleotides: TGCAGCGCCCCCCCCGGGGGTAGCGGGATACAAGAGACCCAGTACTTC. Protein: CSAPPGGSGIQETQYF.

This clonotype was seen more than once but under ten times. The chain links TRBV20-1 to TRBJ2-5; D unclear. In germline, CDR1 is DFQATT, CDR2 SNEGSKA (reference sequence). V shed 0 bases and J shed 0 bases, with 23 bases lying between them. The CDR3 has 19 amino acids. The CDR3 region is CSAREEPIFSSFNQETQYF. The CDR3 DNA sequence: TGCAGTGCTAGAGAGGAACCAATATTTTCGAGCTTCAACCAAGAGACCCAGTACTTC.

The V gene is TRBV18, the J gene TRBJ1-1; TRBD1 aligns across 7 bases. V shed 4 bases and J 5 bases; nucleotides not matched to a gene: 4. Germline CDR1 KGHSH, CDR2 LQKENI. This CDR3 is 13 amino acids long. The CDR3 reads CASSRAGGTEAFF. The CDR3 DNA follows: TGTGCCAGCTCACGTGCAGGGGGAACTGAAGCTTTCTTT.

This chain joins TRBV7-2 and TRBJ2-2, with 14 bases that match TRBD2. With V trimmed by 8 bases and J by 5 bases, 7 bases remained unmatched. CDR3 length: 16 amino acids. Germline assignment: CDR1 SGHTA and CDR2 FQGNSA. The CDR3 reads CASDGGLAGVTGELFF. CDR3 coding DNA: TGTGCCAGCGACGGGGGACTAGCGGGGGTTACCGGGGAGCTGTTTTTT.

The table lists this clonotype with a few counts. The chain employs TRBV4-3 and TRBJ2-1; D is unclear. CDR1 is LGHNA, CDR2 YSLEER, per germline. V was pared by 4 bases and J by 8 bases, with 6 bases between. The CDR3 extends over 11 amino acids. Here the CDR3 DNA reads TGCGCCAGCAGCCGCGGCCATGAGCAGTTCTTC. Protein: CASSRGHEQFF.

V gene TRBV14 combines with J gene TRBJ2-2, with TRBD1 matching 9 bases. Germline V lookup: CDR1 SGHDN, CDR2 FVKESK. The CDR3 totals 16 residues. With V trimmed by 0 bases and J by 3 bases, 2 bases remained unmatched. The CDR3 sequence: CASSQDRTGDTGELFF. The CDR3 bases are TGTGCCAGCAGCCAAGATAGGACAGGGGACACCGGGGAGCTGTTTTTT. Variable domain in full (rest from reference TRBV14 and TRBJ2-2): EAGVTQFPSHSVIEKGQTVTLRCDPISGHDNLYWYRRVMGKEIKFLLHFVKESKQDESGMPNNRFLAERTGGTYSTLKVQPAELEDSGVYFCASSQDRTGDTGELFFGEGSRLTVL.